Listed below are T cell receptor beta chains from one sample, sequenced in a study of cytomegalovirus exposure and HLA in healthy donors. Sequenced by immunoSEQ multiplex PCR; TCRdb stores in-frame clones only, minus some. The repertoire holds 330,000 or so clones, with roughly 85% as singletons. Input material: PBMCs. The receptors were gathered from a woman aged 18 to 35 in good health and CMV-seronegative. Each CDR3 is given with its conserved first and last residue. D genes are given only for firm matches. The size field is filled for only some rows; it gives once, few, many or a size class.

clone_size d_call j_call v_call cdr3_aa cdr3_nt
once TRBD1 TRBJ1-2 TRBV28 CASSSPRGQYGYTF TGTGCCAGCAGTTCCCCAAGGGGGCAGTATGGCTACACCTTC
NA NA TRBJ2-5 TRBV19 CASRELPGETQYF TGTGCCAGTAGAGAACTCCCAGGGGAGACCCAGTACTTC
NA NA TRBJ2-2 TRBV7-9 CASSSFVTGELFF TGTGCCAGCAGTTCCTTCGTCACCGGGGAGCTGTTTTTT
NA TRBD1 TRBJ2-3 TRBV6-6 CATRDRDTQYF TGTGCCACCCGGGACAGAGATACGCAGTATTTT
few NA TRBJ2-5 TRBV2 CASSELNWQETQYF TGTGCCAGCAGTGAACTTAACTGGCAAGAGACCCAGTACTTC
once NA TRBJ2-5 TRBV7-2 CASSLDQGWETQYF TGTGCCAGCAGCTTAGATCAGGGGTGGGAGACCCAGTACTTC
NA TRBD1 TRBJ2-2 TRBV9 CASSASPGQGYLGELFF TGTGCCAGCAGCGCCTCACCGGGACAGGGCTACCTGGGGGAGCTGTTTTTT
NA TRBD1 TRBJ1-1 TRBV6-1 CASRISTGPEAFF TGTGCCAGCAGAATATCGACAGGGCCTGAAGCTTTCTTT
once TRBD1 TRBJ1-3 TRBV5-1 CASSAWTGGNTIYF TGCGCCAGCAGCGCCTGGACAGGGGGAAACACCATATATTTT
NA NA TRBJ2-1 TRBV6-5 CASRGGIGHGKFF TGTGCCAGCAGGGGGGGAATAGGACACGGAAAGTTCTTC
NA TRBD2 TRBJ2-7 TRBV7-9 CASSLTSLADEQYF TGTGCCAGCAGCTTAACGTCCCTAGCGGACGAGCAGTACTTC
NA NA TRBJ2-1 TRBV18 CASSPGLNEQFF TGTGCCAGCTCACCAGGGCTGAATGAGCAGTTCTTC
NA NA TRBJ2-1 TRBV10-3 CAISGNGDNEQFF TGTGCCATCAGTGGAAACGGAGACAATGAGCAGTTCTTC
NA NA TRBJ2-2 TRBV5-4 CASSIRTENTGELFF TGTGCCAGCAGCATAAGGACAGAGAACACCGGGGAGCTGTTTTTT
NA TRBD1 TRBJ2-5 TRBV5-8 CASSSGTGGRETQYF TGTGCCAGCAGCTCCGGGACAGGGGGCCGAGAGACCCAGTACTTC
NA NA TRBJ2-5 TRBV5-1 CASQTVGGEETQYF TGCGCCAGCCAAACAGTCGGGGGTGAAGAGACCCAGTACTTC
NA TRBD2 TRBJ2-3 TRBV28 CASSPIRLAGRTDTQYF TGTGCCAGCAGTCCGATACGACTAGCGGGTCGCACAGATACGCAGTATTTT
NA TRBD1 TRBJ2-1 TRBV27 CASTLRTTGGDYNEQFF TGTGCCAGCACCCTCCGAACAACAGGGGGCGACTACAATGAGCAGTTCTTC
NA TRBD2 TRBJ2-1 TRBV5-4 CASSWGTSGNEQFF TGTGCCAGCAGCTGGGGGACTAGCGGGAATGAGCAGTTCTTC
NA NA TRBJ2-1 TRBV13 CATSLRTRKYNEQFF TGTGCCACATCCCTTAGGACTCGGAAATACAATGAGCAGTTCTTC
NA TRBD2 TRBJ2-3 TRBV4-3 CASTQTSGSTDTQYF TGCGCCAGCACCCAGACTAGCGGGTCCACAGATACGCAGTATTTT
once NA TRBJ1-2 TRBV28 CASSFSFSNYGYTF TGTGCCAGCAGTTTCTCGTTCTCTAACTATGGCTACACCTTC
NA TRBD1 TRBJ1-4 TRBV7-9 CASSLEGTANEKLFF TGTGCCAGCAGCTTAGAGGGGACAGCTAATGAAAAACTGTTTTTT
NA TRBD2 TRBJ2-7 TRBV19 CASSPRAGGDSYEQYF TGTGCCAGTAGTCCCAGAGCGGGAGGGGACTCCTACGAGCAGTACTTC
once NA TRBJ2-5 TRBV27 CASRIFPLEETQYF TGTGCCAGCAGAATCTTCCCTCTCGAGGAGACCCAGTACTTC
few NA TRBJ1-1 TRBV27 CASSLQGGNTEAFF TGTGCCAGCAGTTTACAGGGTGGCAACACTGAAGCTTTCTTT
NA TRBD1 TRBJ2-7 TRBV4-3 CASSQDSIGILGQGSYEQYF TGCGCCAGCAGCCAAGATTCTATCGGTATTTTGGGACAGGGATCCTACGAGCAGTACTTC
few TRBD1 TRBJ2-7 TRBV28 CASSLLDRAAEQYF TGTGCCAGCAGTTTGTTAGACAGGGCGGCCGAGCAGTACTTC
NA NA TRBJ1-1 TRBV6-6 CASSYSNSMNTEAFF TGTGCCAGCAGTTACTCGAACAGCATGAACACTGAAGCTTTCTTT
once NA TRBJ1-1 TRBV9 CASSSPRGGGTEAFF TGTGCCAGCAGCTCTCCTAGGGGGGGTGGCACTGAAGCTTTCTTT
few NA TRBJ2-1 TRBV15 CATSRDFSSYNEQFF TGTGCCACCAGCAGGGACTTCAGCTCCTACAATGAGCAGTTCTTC
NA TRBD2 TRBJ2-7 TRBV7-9 CASSPDPGLASYEQYF TGTGCCAGCAGCCCAGACCCGGGACTAGCCAGTTACGAGCAGTACTTC
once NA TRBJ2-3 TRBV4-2 CASSQDSGSSFRTDTQYF TGTGCCAGCAGCCAAGATTCGGGTTCTAGCTTCCGGACAGATACGCAGTATTTT
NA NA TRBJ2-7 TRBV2 CASSDRAWQYF TGTGCCAGCAGTGACAGGGCTTGGCAGTACTTC
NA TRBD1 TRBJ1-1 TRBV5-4 CASSWGTGRTEAFF TGTGCCAGCAGCTGGGGGACAGGGAGGACTGAAGCTTTCTTT
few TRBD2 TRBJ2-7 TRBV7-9 CASRAGGVVYEQYF TGTGCCAGCAGAGCGGGAGGGGTCGTTTACGAGCAGTACTTC
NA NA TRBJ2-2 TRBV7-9 CASDWGRSNTGELFF TGTGCCAGCGACTGGGGCAGATCGAACACCGGGGAGCTGTTTTTT
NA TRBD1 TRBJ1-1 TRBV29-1 CSVGLQGQMNTEAFF TGCAGCGTTGGGCTACAGGGGCAGATGAACACTGAAGCTTTCTTT
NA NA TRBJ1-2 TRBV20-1 CSAWRNYGYTF TGCAGTGCCTGGAGGAACTATGGCTACACCTTC